Listed below are T cell receptor beta chains from one sample, sequenced in a study of cytomegalovirus exposure and HLA in healthy donors. Data came from immunoSEQ multiplex PCR; TCRdb stores just in-frame clones and leaves some out. The table shows approximately 110,000 clones, with over 60% occurring only once. Sequenced sample: PBMCs. The receptors were sampled from a man in his late teens or twenties in good health and CMV-seropositive. Each CDR3 is given with its conserved first and last residue. Fields, in order: D gene, J gene, V gene, clone size, CDR3 protein, CDR3 DNA. D genes are given only for firm matches. The listing skips clone size in some rows; elsewhere it reads once, few, many or a size class.

TRBD1 | TRBJ2-3 | TRBV7-9 | . | CASSLGTGAFTDTQYF | TGTGCCAGCAGCCTGGGGACAGGGGCCTTCACAGATACGCAGTATTTT
TRBD1 | TRBJ1-5 | TRBV7-9 | . | CASSLVGTGINQPQHF | TGTGCCAGCAGCTTAGTTGGGACAGGGATCAATCAGCCCCAGCATTTT
TRBD2 | TRBJ2-7 | TRBV28 | . | CATKRGYYEQYF | TGTGCCACCAAGCGGGGGTACTACGAGCAGTACTTC
. | TRBJ1-1 | TRBV11-2 | . | CASSLSYGEATGNTEAFF | TGTGCCAGCAGCTTAAGTTACGGGGAGGCTACGGGGAACACTGAAGCTTTCTTT
. | TRBJ2-1 | TRBV5-1 | . | CASSLVSLNNEQFF | TGCGCCAGCAGCTTGGTTAGCCTGAACAATGAGCAGTTCTTC
. | TRBJ2-7 | TRBV11-3 | few | CASSLLGTDSYEQYF | TGTGCCAGCAGCTTACTAGGGACTGATTCCTACGAGCAGTACTTC
TRBD1 | TRBJ1-2 | TRBV2 | . | CASSLMRDSPGYTF | TGTGCCAGCAGTCTCATGAGGGACAGCCCTGGCTACACCTTC
TRBD2 | TRBJ2-7 | TRBV2 | . | CASSGGGGSYEQYF | TGTGCCAGCAGTGGGGGCGGGGGGTCCTACGAGCAGTACTTC
. | TRBJ2-3 | TRBV6-5 | . | CASQSTLARTDTQYF | TGTGCCAGCCAGAGCACCCTAGCCCGCACAGATACGCAGTATTTT
. | TRBJ1-1 | TRBV27 | few | CASSLSYRAYGTEAFF | TGTGCCAGCAGTTTATCGTACAGGGCTTACGGCACTGAAGCTTTCTTT
. | TRBJ2-1 | TRBV7-8 | . | CASSLVRSYNEQFF | TGTGCCAGCAGCTTAGTCCGTTCTTACAATGAGCAGTTCTTC
TRBD2 | TRBJ2-3 | TRBV6-1 | . | CASSEALWSSGGATDTQYF | TGTGCCAGCAGTGAAGCGCTCTGGAGTAGCGGGGGGGCAACAGATACGCAGTATTTT
. | TRBJ1-3 | TRBV28 | . | CASKEPSSGNTIYF | TGTGCCAGCAAGGAGCCCAGCTCTGGAAACACCATATATTTT
TRBD1 | TRBJ2-7 | TRBV6-1 | . | CASSEAEGTGDYEQYF | TGTGCCAGCAGTGAAGCGGAGGGGACAGGGGACTACGAGCAGTACTTC
TRBD2 | TRBJ2-1 | TRBV25-1 | . | CASSGISSGGANEQFF | TGTGCCAGCAGTGGTATCTCTAGCGGGGGGGCGAATGAGCAGTTCTTC
TRBD1 | TRBJ1-5 | TRBV5-1 | few | CASSPGGTIDQPQHF | TGCGCCAGCAGCCCAGGGGGCACAATCGATCAGCCCCAGCATTTT
. | TRBJ1-3 | TRBV25-1 | . | CASSEGLTRTYF | TGTGCCAGCAGTGAGGGACTCACCCGCACATATTTT
TRBD2 | TRBJ2-7 | TRBV7-2 | . | CASSLGGGGTYEQYF | TGTGCCAGCAGCTTAGGCGGGGGGGGGACCTACGAGCAGTACTTC
TRBD2 | TRBJ2-3 | TRBV7-2 | . | CASSLGRGSTDTQYF | TGTGCCAGCAGCTTAGGGCGGGGGTCCACAGATACGCAGTATTTT
. | TRBJ2-3 | TRBV7-6 | . | CASRGAGDTQYF | TGTGCCAGCCGGGGGGCGGGAGATACGCAGTATTTT
. | TRBJ2-2 | TRBV29-1 | . | CSLRDYTGELFF | TGCAGCCTACGGGACTACACCGGGGAGCTGTTTTTT
TRBD1 | TRBJ1-1 | TRBV18 | once | CASSPTGDTEAFF | TGTGCCAGCTCACCAACAGGGGACACTGAAGCTTTCTTT
TRBD1 | TRBJ2-6 | TRBV7-2 | . | CASSPGQSGANVLTF | TGTGCCAGCAGCCCGGGACAGAGTGGGGCCAACGTCCTGACTTTC
TRBD1 | TRBJ1-5 | TRBV19 | few | CASSMRGQGSNQPQHF | TGTGCCAGTAGTATGAGGGGGCAGGGGAGCAATCAGCCCCAGCATTTT
TRBD1 | TRBJ1-6 | TRBV28 | . | CASSRDRVNSPLHF | TGTGCCAGCAGCCGGGACAGGGTAAATTCACCCCTCCACTTT
. | TRBJ2-1 | TRBV14 | . | CASSQIIGFSGYTYNEQFF | TGTGCCAGCAGCCAAATTATCGGCTTTAGCGGATACACCTACAATGAGCAGTTCTTC
. | TRBJ2-2 | TRBV15 | . | CATSPRENTGELFF | TGTGCCACCAGCCCCAGGGAGAACACCGGGGAGCTGTTTTTT
TRBD1 | TRBJ2-7 | TRBV14 | . | CASSQGTGRIEQYF | TGTGCCAGCAGCCAAGGGACAGGCCGCATCGAGCAGTACTTC
TRBD1 | TRBJ1-2 | TRBV11-2 | . | CASSLGTGGDRSYGYTF | TGTGCCAGCAGCTTAGGGACAGGGGGCGATAGAAGCTATGGCTACACCTTC
. | TRBJ2-1 | TRBV7-9 | few | CASSNQGSSYNEQFF | TGTGCCAGCAGCAATCAGGGGAGCTCCTACAATGAGCAGTTCTTC
TRBD2 | TRBJ2-7 | TRBV5-1 | . | CASSLGLGGNEQYF | TGCGCCAGCAGCTTGGGTCTCGGGGGGAACGAGCAGTACTTC
. | TRBJ1-1 | TRBV9 | . | CASSVVSRGAEAFF | TGTGCCAGCAGCGTAGTAAGTAGGGGCGCTGAAGCTTTCTTT
TRBD1 | TRBJ2-3 | TRBV6-1 | . | CASRDRGTDTQYF | TGTGCCAGTAGGGACAGGGGCACAGATACGCAGTATTTT
TRBD2 | TRBJ2-5 | TRBV7-6 | . | CASSLTASGYQETQYF | TGTGCCAGCAGCTTAACGGCTAGCGGGTACCAAGAGACCCAGTACTTC
. | TRBJ2-3 | TRBV4-1 | . | CASSHGWGADTQYF | TGCGCCAGCAGCCATGGCTGGGGAGCAGATACGCAGTATTTT
. | TRBJ1-1 | TRBV6-6 | few | CASSSDRLNTEAFF | TGTGCCAGCAGTTCTGACAGGTTGAACACTGAAGCTTTCTTT
. | TRBJ1-5 | TRBV19 | once | CASSKTAGLETPQHF | TGTGCCAGTAGTAAGACGGCAGGACTGGAGACGCCCCAGCATTTT
TRBD2 | TRBJ2-3 | TRBV9 | . | CASSPRKTSGGPDTQYF | TGTGCCAGCAGCCCCCGGAAGACTAGCGGGGGCCCAGATACGCAGTATTTT
TRBD2 | TRBJ2-1 | TRBV13 | . | CASSPPVAGVYNEQFF | TGTGCCAGCAGCCCACCCGTAGCGGGGGTTTACAATGAGCAGTTCTTC
. | TRBJ1-4 | TRBV28 | . | CASSLSLKWETPSVEKLFF | TGTGCCAGCAGTTTATCCCTAAAGTGGGAGACCCCTTCCGTTGAAAAACTGTTTTTT
. | TRBJ1-6 | TRBV25-1 | . | CASTGHNSYNSPLHF | TGTGCCAGCACAGGACATAACTCCTATAATTCACCCCTCCACTTT
. | TRBJ1-5 | TRBV30 | few | CAWSTDRLNQPQHF | TGTGCCTGGAGTACTGACAGGCTAAATCAGCCCCAGCATTTT
TRBD1 | TRBJ1-5 | TRBV2 | . | CASSQGGQGNQPQHF | TGTGCCAGCAGTCAGGGAGGACAGGGCAATCAGCCCCAGCATTTT
. | TRBJ1-1 | TRBV9 | . | CASSVSRQASMNTEAFF | TGTGCCAGCAGCGTGAGCCGGCAGGCGTCAATGAACACTGAAGCTTTCTTT
TRBD2 | TRBJ2-5 | TRBV9 | . | CASSRLLAGGSLETQYF | TGTGCCAGCAGCCGGCTGCTAGCGGGGGGGTCCTTGGAGACCCAGTACTTC
. | TRBJ1-4 | TRBV28 | once | CASSLRQHNEKLFF | TGTGCCAGCAGCCTCCGACAGCATAATGAAAAACTGTTTTTT
TRBD1 | TRBJ2-5 | TRBV18 | . | CASSPRRTGEETQYF | TGTGCCAGCTCACCACGGAGGACAGGAGAAGAGACCCAGTACTTC
. | TRBJ2-3 | TRBV5-6 | . | CASSALTDMQYF | TGTGCCAGCAGCGCCCTCACAGATATGCAGTATTTT
TRBD1 | TRBJ1-6 | TRBV5-8 | . | CASSRRTGGRDSPLHF | TGTGCCAGCAGCCGCCGGACAGGGGGAAGGGATTCACCCCTCCACTTT
TRBD1 | TRBJ2-5 | TRBV2 | . | CASHAWTGRQETQYF | TGTGCCAGCCACGCCTGGACAGGGCGGCAAGAGACCCAGTACTTC
TRBD2 | TRBJ2-3 | TRBV5-1 | . | CASSLGGGASDTQYF | TGCGCCAGCAGCTTGGGCGGGGGGGCGTCAGATACGCAGTATTTT
TRBD1 | TRBJ2-7 | TRBV5-4 | . | CASSLGAGGGTYEQYF | TGTGCCAGCAGCTTGGGGGCAGGGGGCGGAACCTACGAGCAGTACTTC